This T cell receptor beta chain is from a study of cytomegalovirus exposure and HLA in healthy donors. General observations from the study: Per a later analysis, 18,000 or so TCR beta sequences showed association with HLA alleles at 0.05 false discovery rate. Productive rates of about 87% or about 30% were seen for most TCR beta V segments in an earlier analysis.

PCR amplification relied on 60 Vbeta primers (plus 13 Jbeta primers). Using immunoSEQ multiplex PCR, the repertoire was profiled, and TCRdb retains in-frame clones only, with some absent. Here the sample spans roughly 180,000 clones, 82% being singletons. Details on this clone: What it binds is unknown. Other DNA sequences within the sample encode an identical CDR3.

The receptor was derived from a man between 40 and 49 years old in good health and CMV-seronegative. Sequenced input: PBMCs.

CDR3 loop: CASSQDRGTEAFF. CDR3 coding DNA: TGCGCCAGCAGCCAAGATAGGGGCACTGAAGCTTTCTTT. V gene TRBV4-3 combines with J gene TRBJ1-1; TRBD1 is a possible D gene (5 bases). Germline values: CDR1 LGHNA, CDR2 YSLEER. V shed 0 bases and J shed 4 bases, with 6 bases lying between them. CDR3 length: 13 amino acids.